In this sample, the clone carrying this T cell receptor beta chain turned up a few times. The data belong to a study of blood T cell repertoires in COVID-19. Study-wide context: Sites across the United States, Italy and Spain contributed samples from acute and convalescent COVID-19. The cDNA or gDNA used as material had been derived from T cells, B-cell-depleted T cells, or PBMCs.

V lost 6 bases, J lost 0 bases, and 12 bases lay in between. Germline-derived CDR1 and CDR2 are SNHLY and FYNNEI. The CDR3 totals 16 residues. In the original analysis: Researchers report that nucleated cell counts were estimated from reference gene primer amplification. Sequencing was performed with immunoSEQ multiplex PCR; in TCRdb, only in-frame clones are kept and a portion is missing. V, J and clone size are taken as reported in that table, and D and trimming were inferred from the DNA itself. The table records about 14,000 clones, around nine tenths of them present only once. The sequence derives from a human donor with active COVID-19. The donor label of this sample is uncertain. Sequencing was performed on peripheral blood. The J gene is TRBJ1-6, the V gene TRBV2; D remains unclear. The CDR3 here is CASRGEGSSYNSPLHF. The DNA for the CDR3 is TGTGCCAGCAGAGGTGAAGGGAGCTCCTATAATTCACCCCTCCACTTT. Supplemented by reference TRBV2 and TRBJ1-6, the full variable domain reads EPEVTQTPSHQVTQMGQEVILRCVPISNHLYFYWYRQILGQKVEFLVSFYNNEISEKSEIFDDQFSVERPDGSNFTLKIRSTKLEDSAMYFCASRGEGSSYNSPLHFGNGTRLTVT.